These 8 T cell receptor beta chains share one sample of origin, sequenced in a study of cytomegalovirus exposure and HLA in healthy donors (dated by TCRdb to about 2017). Library generation was performed with the immunoSEQ multiplex PCR assay. For the multiplex PCR, a mixture combining 60 forward primers for TCR Vbeta segments and 13 reverse primers for TCR Jbeta segments was used. The table comes from immuneACCESS by way of TCRdb, which keeps in-frame sequences with V and J called. Part of the clones is missing from these tables; in studies checked, under half for an unresolved V gene and the rest for unknown reasons. The sample contains around 90,000 clones, about 85% of them found a single time. The ten largest clones capture approximately 7.4% of the sample. Sequencing input: PBMCs. All receptors come from a middle-aged man in good health and CMV-seropositive.

V and J are TRBV28 and TRBJ2-1; 11 nucleotides match TRBD2. J lost 7 bases, V lost 5 bases, and 7 bases had no gene match. Germline CDR1 MDHEN, CDR2 SYDVKM. The CDR3 loop spans 15 amino acids. CDR3 nucleotide sequence: TGTGCCAGCAGTCCACTAGCGGGAGAAATGAATGAGCAGTTCTTC. Encoded protein: CASSPLAGEMNEQFF.

The chain joins TRBV9 to TRBJ1-6; unclear D gene. CDR1 is SGDLS and CDR2 is YYNGEE in the germline V gene. The V end lost 3 bases, the J end lost 0 bases, and 10 bases lay between the germline ends. CDR3 length: 16 amino acids. Written as DNA, the CDR3 is TGTGCCAGCAGCGAAGGAAGGAGCTCCTATAATTCACCCCTCCACTTT. It specifies CASSEGRSSYNSPLHF.

This clone was detected a few times. V gene TRBV6-5 combines with J gene TRBJ2-7; TRBD1 aligns across 9 bases. This CDR3 region has 12 residues. Losses at the gene ends were 6 bases for V and 11 bases for J; bases not matched to a gene: 8. Per germline, CDR1 MNHEY and CDR2 SVGAGI. The CDR3 loop is CASRPDRGGEYF. The CDR3, as DNA: TGTGCCAGCAGACCCGACAGGGGGGGGGAGTACTTC.

As for this clone: One end of the junction is discordant with germline, which a read error may explain. This chain connects TRBV7-7 to TRBJ2-5, with a tentative D call TRBD1 (6 bases). The J call may not be correct, given that the DNA end is closer to TRBJ2-7. The germline V gene has CDR1 SSHAT and CDR2 FNYEAQ (reference sequence). CDR3 length: 13 amino acids. The CDR3 reads CASSLAGAYEQYF. The CDR3 bases are TGTGCTAGCAGCTTAGCAGGGGCCTACGAGCAGTACTTC.

This clone was observed once. The CDR3 loop reads CAWSVHQGARWTEAFF. DNA of the CDR3: TGTGCCTGGAGTGTACATCAGGGGGCGCGTTGGACTGAAGCTTTCTTT. The V call is TRBV30, the J call TRBJ1-1; 8 bases are shared with TRBD1. The germline gives CDR1 GTSNPN, CDR2 SVGIG (reference sequence). CDR3 size: 16 residues. Trimming took 0 bases from V and 5 from J; bases not matched to a gene: 11.

With regard to this clone: Its ends do not fully match the called genes, so a read error is possible. CDR3 sequence: CASRLNSGKGYTF. CDR3 coding DNA: TGTGCCAGCAGGTTAAATTCAGGAAAGGGCTACACCTTC. The chain joins TRBV7-3 to TRBJ1-2, with D unclear. The length of the CDR3 is 13 residues. Germline CDR1 reads SGHTA; CDR2 reads FQGTGA. Full variable domain (outside the CDR3, taken from reference TRBV7-3 and TRBJ1-2): GAGVSQTPSNKVTEKGKYVELRCDPISGHTALYWYRQSLGQGPEFLIYFQGTGAADDSGLPNDRFFAVRPEGSVSTLKIQRTERGDSAVYLCASRLNSGKGYTFGSGTRLTVV.

This chain links TRBV5-1 with TRBJ2-7; 7 nucleotides agree with TRBD1. CDR1 is SGHRS and CDR2 is YFSETQ in the germline V gene. V trimming: 7 bases; J trimming: 6 bases; junction bases outside the gene matches: 16. This CDR3 spans 15 amino acids. The CDR3 region is CASSVQGQPKGEQYF. CDR3 nucleotides: TGCGCCAGCTCGGTACAGGGGCAACCTAAGGGCGAGCAGTACTTC.

V usage is TRBV5-1 and J usage is TRBJ1-4, with D unresolved. V dropped 4 bases and J dropped 0 bases, with 7 bases sitting between them. Germline V gives CDR1 SGHRS, CDR2 YFSETQ. There are 14 residues in the CDR3. The CDR3 reads CASSIDTTNEKLFF. The CDR3 DNA sequence: TGCGCCAGCAGCATAGACACAACTAATGAAAAACTGTTTTTT. Full variable domain (outside the CDR3, taken from reference TRBV5-1 and TRBJ1-4): KAGVTQTPRYLIKTRGQQVTLSCSPISGHRSVSWYQQTPGQGLQFLFEYFSETQRNKGNFPGRFSGRQFSNSRSEMNVSTLELGDSALYLCASSIDTTNEKLFFGSGTQLSVL.